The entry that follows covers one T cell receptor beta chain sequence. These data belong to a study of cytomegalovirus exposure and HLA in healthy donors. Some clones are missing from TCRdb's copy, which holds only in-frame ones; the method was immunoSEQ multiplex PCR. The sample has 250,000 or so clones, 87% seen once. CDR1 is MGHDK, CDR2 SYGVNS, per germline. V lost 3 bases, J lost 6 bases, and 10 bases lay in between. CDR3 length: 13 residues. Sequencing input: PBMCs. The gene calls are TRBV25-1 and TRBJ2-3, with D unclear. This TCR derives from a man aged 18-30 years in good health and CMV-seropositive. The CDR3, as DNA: TGTGCCAGCAGTGACTCCAGATGGGATACGCAGTATTTT. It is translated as CASSDSRWDTQYF.